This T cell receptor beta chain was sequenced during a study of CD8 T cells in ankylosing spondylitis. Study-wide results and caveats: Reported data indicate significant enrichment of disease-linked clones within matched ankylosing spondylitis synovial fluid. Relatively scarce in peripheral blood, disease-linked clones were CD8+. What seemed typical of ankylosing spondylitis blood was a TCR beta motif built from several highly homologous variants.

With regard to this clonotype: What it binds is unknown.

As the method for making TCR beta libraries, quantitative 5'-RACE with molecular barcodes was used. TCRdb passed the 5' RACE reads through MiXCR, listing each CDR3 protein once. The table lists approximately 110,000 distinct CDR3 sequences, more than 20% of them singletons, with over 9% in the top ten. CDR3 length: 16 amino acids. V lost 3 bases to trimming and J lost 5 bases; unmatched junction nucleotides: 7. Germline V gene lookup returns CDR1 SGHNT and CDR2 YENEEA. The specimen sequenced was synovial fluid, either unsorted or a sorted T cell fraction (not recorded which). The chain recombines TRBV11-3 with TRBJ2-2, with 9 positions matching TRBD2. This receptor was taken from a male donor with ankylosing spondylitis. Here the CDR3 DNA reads TGTGCCAGCAGCTTTTATAGCGGGAGTAGTACCGGGGAGCTGTTTTTT. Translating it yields CASSFYSGSSTGELFF.